This T cell receptor (beta chain) was observed in a study of blood T cell repertoires in COVID-19. Study information: The study drew acute and convalescent COVID-19 samples from the United States, Italy and Spain. In each case, the material was cDNA or gDNA derived from T cells, B-cell-depleted T cells, or PBMCs.

As originally analysed: Counts of nucleated cells, estimated from reference gene primer amplification, were obtained. Assay used: immunoSEQ multiplex PCR; TCRdb lists only in-frame clones, some missing. V and J calls and clone size are given by that table; D and trimming were obtained from the DNA. The sample includes around 160,000 clones, approximately 87% of them seen just once. Participant age was about 18 to 89 years, and participants resided in approximately 25 US areas. This CDR3 is built from 20 residues. The germline gives CDR1 SNHLY, CDR2 FYNNEI. J lost 2 bases, V lost 0 bases, and 14 bases had no gene match.

The sample taken for sequencing was PBMCs or T cells enriched from blood (not recorded which). The chain joins TRBV2 to TRBJ2-3; 10 bases map to TRBD2. This receptor was taken from a woman in her 30s with acute COVID-19. CDR3: CASSEAPWTEAGGSTDTQYF. CDR3 nucleotides: TGTGCCAGCAGTGAAGCGCCTTGGACTGAAGCGGGAGGGTCCACAGATACGCAGTATTTT.